This TCR beta chain was identified during a study of control samples from healthy donors and cancer patients. TCRdb's copy holds only in-frame clones and misses some; the assay was immunoSEQ multiplex PCR. The sample carries roughly 160,000 clones, 90% to 95% recorded once. Germline assignment: CDR1 SGHDT and CDR2 YYEEEE. The CDR3 consists of 15 residues. V lost 0 bases, J lost 3 bases, and 3 bases stayed unmatched. Only one count was recorded for this clone. The chain couples TRBV5-6 to TRBJ2-1; 7 nucleotides align to TRBD2. This TCR was recovered from a man between 60 and 75 years old with colorectal cancer. Sample: PBMCs. The CDR3 DNA reads TGTGCCAGCAGCTTGGTTGAGCGGGGCTACAATGAGCAGTTCTTC. Amino acids: CASSLVERGYNEQFF.